A selection of T cell receptor beta chains follows, all from one sample in a study of esophageal squamous cell carcinoma under preoperative chemotherapy. Via MiXCR, TCRdb re-called the PCR reads, giving one row per CDR3 protein. The sample has approximately 20,000 distinct CDR3 sequences; just over 45% are singletons. The biological material was taken from a patient given preoperative chemotherapy. The source is a human donor with esophageal squamous cell carcinoma. The donor label of this sample is uncertain. CDR3s leave out the opening cysteine and the closing phenylalanine or tryptophan. Each record gives: J gene, D gene, V gene, clone size, CDR3 protein. The D gene is left open where the match is weak. Some rows mark clone size as missing; the rest say once, few, many or name a class of expanded clone.

TRBJ2-1 | - | TRBV7-9 | - | ASTSFQRSSYNEQF
TRBJ2-3 | - | TRBV7-8 | - | ASGLAGVATDTQY
TRBJ2-1 | TRBD2 | TRBV12-3/TRBV12-4 | - | ASRPSGRPNEQF
TRBJ2-5 | TRBD1 | TRBV7-8 | few | ASSLYPTGQETQY
- | TRBD1 | TRBV7-2 | - | ASSRPGQVGYEQY
- | - | TRBV7-2 | many | ASSLGVGRDEQY
TRBJ2-7 | TRBD2 | TRBV7-2 | - | ASSSRTSGRNEQY
TRBJ2-5 | TRBD2 | TRBV7-7 | many | ASSLEAGVSETQY
TRBJ2-3 | - | TRBV7-8 | - | ARGLGGVATDTQY
TRBJ2-2 | - | TRBV5-8 | few | ASSDFRFSGELF
TRBJ2-7 | - | TRBV3-1 | - | ASSQDLGGSLEQY
TRBJ2-7 | - | TRBV6-1 | - | ASSLNTGATYEQY
TRBJ2-1 | - | TRBV7-2 | few | ASSLGWDLSYNEQF
TRBJ2-4 | - | TRBV7-8 | once | ASSLALRAKNIQY
TRBJ2-3 | TRBD1 | TRBV7-9 | medium-sized | ASSFDRATDTQY
TRBJ1-4 | - | TRBV12-3/TRBV12-4 | - | ASSRDRLHEKLF
TRBJ2-7 | - | TRBV15 | few | ATSRDPPSRGEQY
TRBJ2-5 | - | TRBV27 | - | ASSPFFSGGIMAQY
TRBJ2-3 | - | TRBV7-8 | - | ASSSASRTTDTQY
- | - | TRBV15 | - | ATSRETYLDRETQY
TRBJ2-5 | TRBD2 | TRBV7-9 | - | ASTLTLAGQETQY
TRBJ2-2 | - | TRBV4-3 | few | ASSQVTGYDGELF
TRBJ1-1 | - | TRBV19 | - | ASSTRRLGIDTEAF
TRBJ1-1 | - | TRBV6-5 | many | ASSWDWGAQGTEAF
TRBJ2-1 | - | TRBV5-8 | - | ASSLYEQF
TRBJ2-2 | - | TRBV7-2 | medium-sized | ASSLEGNTGELF
TRBJ2-7 | - | TRBV27 | - | ASSPDRVGEGAQGEQY
TRBJ2-3 | TRBD2 | TRBV7-6 | many | ASSLDGSTGGDTQY
TRBJ2-3 | - | TRBV7-2 | - | ASSPRQRAKNTQY
TRBJ2-3 | TRBD1 | TRBV6-5 | - | ASSYSQGASTDTQY
TRBJ2-3 | - | TRBV7-2 | - | ASSLQRSTDTQY
TRBJ2-5 | TRBD1 | TRBV7-7 | few | ASSRTGEQETQY
TRBJ2-5 | TRBD2 | TRBV7-6 | - | ASSLEPSGGAGF
TRBJ2-7 | TRBD1 | TRBV27 | - | ASSLSRTGRRGEQY
TRBJ2-5 | - | TRBV6-2/TRBV6-3 | - | ASTHGGETQY
TRBJ2-5 | - | TRBV6-5 | many | ASIWTTNEQY
TRBJ2-6 | - | TRBV19 | - | ATSVREANVLT
TRBJ1-3 | TRBD1 | TRBV9 | - | ASSVEPGTGGGNTIY
- | - | TRBV7-6 | few | ASSLGGGRGAYEQY
TRBJ2-3 | - | TRBV7-2 | - | ASSLQATGTLY
- | - | TRBV7-3 | - | AGIGPGDSFYEQY
TRBJ2-2 | TRBD2 | TRBV6-2/TRBV6-3 | - | ASGPGLAGPGELF
TRBJ2-3 | - | TRBV12-3/TRBV12-4 | medium-sized | ASSTGTDTSTDTQY
TRBJ2-2 | TRBD1 | TRBV7-7 | few | ASGQENTGELF
TRBJ2-3 | TRBD2 | TRBV19 | many | ASRNRGGTDTQY
- | - | TRBV5-6 | many | ASSFTHTPGSSYEQY
TRBJ2-1 | - | TRBV6-1 | - | ASSGPTYNEQF
TRBJ2-3 | TRBD2 | TRBV6-2/TRBV6-3 | - | ASRGLASDTQY
TRBJ1-2 | - | TRBV6-2/TRBV6-3 | - | ASSYTWTPRNGYT
TRBJ2-1 | TRBD1 | TRBV7-3 | few | ASTPGQGRNEQF
TRBJ2-3 | TRBD2 | TRBV7-3 | - | ASSSGTSGRVTDTQY
TRBJ1-1 | - | TRBV12-3/TRBV12-4 | many | ASSTQKNTEAF
TRBJ2-7 | - | TRBV11-3 | - | ASGELGSQY
TRBJ2-3 | TRBD1 | TRBV7-3 | few | ASSRPGQGDTQY
- | - | TRBV6-1 | - | ASSTMQETQY